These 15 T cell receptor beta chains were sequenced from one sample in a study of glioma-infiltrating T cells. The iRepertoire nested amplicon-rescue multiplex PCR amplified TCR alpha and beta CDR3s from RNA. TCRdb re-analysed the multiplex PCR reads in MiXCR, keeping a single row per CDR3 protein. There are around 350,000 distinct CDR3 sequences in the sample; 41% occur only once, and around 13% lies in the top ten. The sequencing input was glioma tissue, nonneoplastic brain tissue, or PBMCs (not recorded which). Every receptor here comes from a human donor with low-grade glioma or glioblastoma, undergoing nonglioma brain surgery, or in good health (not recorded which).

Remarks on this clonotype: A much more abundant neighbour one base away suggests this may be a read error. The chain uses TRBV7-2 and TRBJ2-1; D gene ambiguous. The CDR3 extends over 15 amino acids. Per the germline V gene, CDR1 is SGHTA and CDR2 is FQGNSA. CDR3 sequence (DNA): TGCGCCAGCAGCCAAGAACCAATCTCCTACAGTGAGCAGTTCTTC. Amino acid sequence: CASSQEPISYSEQFF.

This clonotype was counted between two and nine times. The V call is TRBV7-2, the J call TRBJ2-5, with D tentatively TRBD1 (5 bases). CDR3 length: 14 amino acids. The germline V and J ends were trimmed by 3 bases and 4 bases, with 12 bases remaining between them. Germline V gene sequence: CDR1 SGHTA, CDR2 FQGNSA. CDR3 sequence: CASSFNQGLETQYF. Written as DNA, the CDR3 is TGTGCCAGCAGCTTTAATCAGGGTCTAGAGACCCAGTACTTC.

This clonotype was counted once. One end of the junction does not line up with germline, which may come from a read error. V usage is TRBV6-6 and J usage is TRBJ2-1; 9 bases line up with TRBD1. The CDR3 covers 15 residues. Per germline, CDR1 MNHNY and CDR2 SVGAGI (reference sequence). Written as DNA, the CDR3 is TGTGCCAGCAACCTGGGACAGGGTAGTATCGATGAGAAGTTCTTC. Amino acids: CASNLGQGSIDEKFF.

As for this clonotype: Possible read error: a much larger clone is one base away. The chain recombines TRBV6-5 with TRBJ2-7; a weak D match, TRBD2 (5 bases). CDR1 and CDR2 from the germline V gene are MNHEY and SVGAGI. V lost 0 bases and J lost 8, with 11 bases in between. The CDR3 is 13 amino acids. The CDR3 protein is CASSYSRVYKQYF. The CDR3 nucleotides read TGTGCCAGCAGTTACTCGAGGGTATACAAGCAGTACTTC.

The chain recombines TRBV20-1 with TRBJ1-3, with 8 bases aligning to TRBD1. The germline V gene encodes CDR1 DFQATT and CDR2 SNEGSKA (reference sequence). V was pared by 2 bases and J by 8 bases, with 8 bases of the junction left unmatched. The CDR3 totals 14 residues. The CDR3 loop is CSARQGALGHTIYF. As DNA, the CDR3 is TGCAGTGCTAGACAGGGGGCCTTAGGGCACACCATATATTTT.

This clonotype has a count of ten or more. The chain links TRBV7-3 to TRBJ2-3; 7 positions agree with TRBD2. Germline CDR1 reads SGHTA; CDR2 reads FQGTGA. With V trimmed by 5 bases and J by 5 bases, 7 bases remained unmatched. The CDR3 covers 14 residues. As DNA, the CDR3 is TGTGCCAGCAGCGGACTAGGTGGTGGAGATACGCAGTATTTT. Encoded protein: CASSGLGGGDTQYF.

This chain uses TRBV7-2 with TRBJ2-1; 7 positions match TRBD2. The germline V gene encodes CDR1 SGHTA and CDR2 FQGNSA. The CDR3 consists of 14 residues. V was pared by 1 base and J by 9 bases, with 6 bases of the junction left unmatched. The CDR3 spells CASSLEAGVSEQFF. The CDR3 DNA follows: TGTGCCAGCAGCTTAGAGGCGGGAGTAAGTGAGCAGTTCTTC.

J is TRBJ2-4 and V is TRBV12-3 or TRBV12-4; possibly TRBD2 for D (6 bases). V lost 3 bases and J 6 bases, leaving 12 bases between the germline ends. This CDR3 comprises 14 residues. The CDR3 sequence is CASSFGPGGNIQYF. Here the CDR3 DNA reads TGTGCCAGCAGTTTTGGGCCCGGGGGAAACATTCAGTACTTC.

The CDR3 protein is CASSPLGTGSDEQFF. The CDR3 nucleotides read TGTGCCAGCAGTCCTTTAGGGACAGGGTCGGATGAGCAGTTCTTC. The chain has TRBV28 and TRBJ2-1; 9 bases are shared with TRBD1. Germline CDR1 reads MDHEN; CDR2 reads SYDVKM. J was trimmed by 8 bases and V by 5 bases; bases with no gene match: 10. The CDR3 loop spans 15 amino acids. The whole variable domain, filled in from reference TRBV28 and TRBJ2-1, reads DVKVTQSSRYLVKRTGEKVFLECVQDMDHENMFWYRQDPGLGLRLIYFSYDVKMKEKGDIPEGYSVSREKKERFSLILESASTNQTSMYLCASSPLGTGSDEQFFGPGTRLTVL.

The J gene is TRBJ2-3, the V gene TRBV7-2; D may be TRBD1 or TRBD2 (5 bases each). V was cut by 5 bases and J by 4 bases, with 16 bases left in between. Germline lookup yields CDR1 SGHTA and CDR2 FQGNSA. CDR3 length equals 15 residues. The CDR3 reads CASSPRGRVADTQYF. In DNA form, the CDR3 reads TGTGCCAGCAGCCCCCGGGGCAGGGTAGCAGATACGCAGTATTTT.

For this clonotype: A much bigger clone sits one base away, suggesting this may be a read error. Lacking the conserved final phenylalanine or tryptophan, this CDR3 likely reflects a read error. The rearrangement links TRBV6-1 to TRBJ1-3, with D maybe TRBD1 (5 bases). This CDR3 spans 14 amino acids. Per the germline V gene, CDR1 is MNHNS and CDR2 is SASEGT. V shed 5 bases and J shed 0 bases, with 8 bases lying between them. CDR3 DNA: TGTGCCAGCAGTAGGACAAGCTCTGGAAACACCATATATCTT. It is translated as CASSRTSSGNTIYL.

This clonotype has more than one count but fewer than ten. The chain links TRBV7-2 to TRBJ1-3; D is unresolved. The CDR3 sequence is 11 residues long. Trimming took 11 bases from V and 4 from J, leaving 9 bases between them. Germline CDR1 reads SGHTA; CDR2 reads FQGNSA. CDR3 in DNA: TGTGCCCCTACGCCGGGAAACACCATATATTTT. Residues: CAPTPGNTIYF.

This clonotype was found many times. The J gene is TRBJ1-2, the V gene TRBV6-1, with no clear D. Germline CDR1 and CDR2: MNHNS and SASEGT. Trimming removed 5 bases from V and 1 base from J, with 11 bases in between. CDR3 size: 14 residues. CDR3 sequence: CASSYTTGNYGYTF. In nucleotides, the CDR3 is TGTGCCAGCAGTTACACGACGGGTAACTATGGCTACACCTTC.

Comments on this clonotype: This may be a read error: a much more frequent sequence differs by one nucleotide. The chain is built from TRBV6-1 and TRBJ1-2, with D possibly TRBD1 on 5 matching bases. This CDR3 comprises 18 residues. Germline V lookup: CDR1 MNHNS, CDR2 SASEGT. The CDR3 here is CARSVTPEGAGPIYGYTF. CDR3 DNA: TGTGCCAGAAGTGTTACCCCGGAAGGGGCCGGACCTATCTATGGCTACACCTTC.

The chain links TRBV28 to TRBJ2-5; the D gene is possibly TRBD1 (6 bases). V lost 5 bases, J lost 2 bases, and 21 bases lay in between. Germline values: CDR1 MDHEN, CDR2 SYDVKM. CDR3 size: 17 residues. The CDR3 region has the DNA TGTGCCAGCAGTCTGTGGGACATGGCAGGCGTTCAAGAGACCCAGTACTTC. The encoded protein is CASSLWDMAGVQETQYF.